Below, 29 T cell receptor beta chains from the same sample are listed, as sequenced in a study of T cell changes during pregnancy in multiple sclerosis. The table came from immunoSEQ multiplex PCR; TCRdb's copy has only in-frame clones and leaves some out. This sample has about 80,000 clones, with 94% found just once. Material: peripheral blood, obtained in the third trimester of pregnancy. All receptors derive from a female donor with multiple sclerosis, enrolled in a pregnancy study.

The chain has TRBV19 and TRBJ1-2; tentatively, D is TRBD1 (6 bases). The CDR3 consists of 14 residues. The V gene's germline CDR1 is LNHDA and CDR2 SQIVND (reference sequence). V was cut by 4 bases and J by 7 bases, with 16 bases left in between. CDR3 in amino acids: CASSSLDRQIGYTF. In nucleotides, the CDR3 is TGTGCCAGTAGTAGTCTCGACAGGCAGATTGGCTACACCTTC.

CDR3 protein: CASSVGVSGGAHEQFF. CDR3 nucleotide sequence: TGTGCCAGCAGCGTAGGGGTTAGCGGGGGGGCCCATGAGCAGTTCTTC. The chain uses TRBV9 and TRBJ2-1; 11 positions match TRBD2. This CDR3 contains 16 residues. CDR1 is SGDLS and CDR2 is YYNGEE in the germline V gene. After removal of 0 bases from V and 8 bases from J, the junction contained 7 bases not matched to a gene.

This clone was counted once. The chain couples TRBV7-2 to TRBJ2-5; the D is unclear. Trimming cost V 5 bases and J 6 bases, with 10 bases left between them. CDR3 length: 12 amino acids. Germline V gene sequence: CDR1 SGHTA, CDR2 FQGNSA. The CDR3 region is CASSPPQKTQYF. The CDR3 bases are TGTGCCAGCAGCCCCCCCCAGAAGACCCAGTACTTC.

This chain connects TRBV5-4 to TRBJ1-2; no definite D call. Germline CDR1 reads SGHNT; CDR2 reads YYREEE (reference sequence). V lost 0 bases and J 8 bases, leaving 11 bases between the germline ends. This CDR3 contains 13 residues. The CDR3 DNA reads TGTGCCAGCAGCTTGGCCGTCGAGATCGGCTACACCTTC. Encoded protein: CASSLAVEIGYTF.

This chain connects TRBV9 to TRBJ2-2; 9 bases line up with TRBD1. The CDR3 length is 16 residues. Germline assignment: CDR1 SGDLS and CDR2 YYNGEE. V shed 0 bases, J shed 5 bases, and the junction held 5 bases outside the gene matches. The CDR3 region is CASSVVGTGRTGELFF. In nucleotides, the CDR3 is TGTGCCAGCAGCGTAGTAGGGACAGGGCGGACCGGGGAGCTGTTTTTT.

V is TRBV6-5 and J is TRBJ1-2, with 7 bases that match TRBD1. Germline trimming cut 5 bases from V and 2 bases from J; bases unmatched to any gene: 5. The CDR3 length is 14 residues. Germline CDR1 reads MNHEY; CDR2 reads SVGAGI. CDR3 in DNA: TGTGCCAGCAGTATCATACAGGGGAACTATGGCTACACCTTC. This gives the protein CASSIIQGNYGYTF.

This sequence joins TRBV10-3 and TRBJ1-1; D unclear. Looked up from germline, CDR1 is ENHRY and CDR2 is SYGVKD. V shed 2 bases and J shed 8 bases, with 9 bases lying between them. CDR3 length: 12 amino acids. DNA for the CDR3: TGTGCCATCAGTGAGGGCCAGGTAGAAGCTTTCTTT. Its translation is CAISEGQVEAFF.

The rearrangement joins TRBV18 to TRBJ1-6; D might be TRBD1 (5 bases). The V and J ends lost 3 bases and 0 bases respectively, with 21 bases between them. The V gene's germline CDR1 is KGHSH and CDR2 LQKENI. The CDR3 is 20 residues long. CDR3 nucleotides: TGTGCCAGCTCACCCTCTCCAAACAGGCTTACCTCCTCCTATAATTCACCCCTCCACTTT. It encodes CASSPSPNRLTSSYNSPLHF.

The J gene is TRBJ2-1, the V gene TRBV5-6, with D maybe TRBD2 (6 bases). V lost 4 bases and J 2 bases, leaving 19 bases between the germline ends. The germline gives CDR1 SGHDT, CDR2 YYEEEE. The CDR3 contains 17 residues. The CDR3 sequence: CASSQPLGGPTYNEQFF. The CDR3 DNA sequence: TGTGCCAGCAGCCAACCCTTGGGGGGACCAACCTACAATGAGCAGTTCTTC.

J is TRBJ1-1 and V is TRBV6-1, with D possibly TRBD1 on 5 matching bases. Trimming pared 5 bases from V and 7 bases from J, leaving 17 bases between. The germline CDR1 and CDR2 sequences are MNHNS and SASEGT. This CDR3 has 14 amino acids. The CDR3 nucleotides read TGTGCCAGCAGTCAGGGTCGTGCCCTGGGTGAAGCTTTCTTT. This codes for CASSQGRALGEAFF.

The chain uses TRBV4-1 and TRBJ2-5; TRBD1 might be the D (6 bases). This CDR3 region has 14 residues. Germline CDR1 is MGHRA and CDR2 is YSYEKL. Trimming pared 0 bases from V and 5 bases from J, leaving 10 bases between. The CDR3 loop reads CASSQDVGGETQYF. The DNA of the CDR3 is TGCGCCAGCAGCCAAGATGTTGGGGGCGAGACCCAGTACTTC.

The chain is built from TRBV7-2 and TRBJ2-2; unclear D gene. V lost 4 bases, J lost 7 bases, and 13 bases lay in between. The CDR3 sequence is 14 residues long. The germline CDR1 and CDR2 sequences are SGHTA and FQGNSA. Here the CDR3 DNA reads TGTGCCAGCAGCTCCAAACCCGGGTTCGGGGAGCTGTTTTTT. Translation: CASSSKPGFGELFF.

The chain links TRBV19 to TRBJ2-5; 9 nucleotides match TRBD1. Looked up from germline, CDR1 is LNHDA and CDR2 is SQIVND (reference sequence). V lost 6 bases, J lost 3 bases, and 2 bases stayed unmatched. This CDR3 has 13 residues. The CDR3 spells CASRDRGKETQYF. The CDR3 coding sequence is TGTGCCAGTAGAGACAGGGGGAAAGAGACCCAGTACTTC.

CDR3 coding DNA: TGTGCCAGCAGCTTGGCCGGGACAGATAAGGTCGATGGCTACACCTTC. Translating it yields CASSLAGTDKVDGYTF. The chain carries TRBV5-6 and TRBJ1-2; 7 bases line up with TRBD1. The J segment lost 6 bases and the V segment lost 0 bases, leaving 11 bases of the junction unmatched. The CDR3 consists of 16 residues. CDR1 SGHDT and CDR2 YYEEEE come from the germline V gene.

The chain is built from TRBV5-8 and TRBJ1-5, with D hard to call. The CDR3 has 12 residues. Trimming cost V 3 bases and J 6 bases, with 7 bases left between them. Germline-derived CDR1 and CDR2 are SGHTS and YDEGEE. The CDR3 is CASSSRRQPQHF. The CDR3 bases are TGTGCCAGCAGCTCTAGGCGTCAGCCCCAGCATTTT.

The chain is built from TRBV6-5 and TRBJ1-2, with D maybe TRBD1 (6 bases). Germline values: CDR1 MNHEY, CDR2 SVGAGI. This CDR3 is 15 amino acids long. Trimming removed 6 bases from V and 2 bases from J, with 16 bases in between. CDR3 residues: CASSQTPTGNYGYTF. The DNA for the CDR3 is TGTGCCAGCAGCCAGACCCCCACAGGGAACTATGGCTACACCTTC.

V usage is TRBV7-3 and J usage is TRBJ2-3; 11 positions agree with TRBD2. This CDR3 spans 15 amino acids. Germline CDR1 reads SGHTA; CDR2 reads FQGTGA. J gave up 5 bases and V 5 bases, and 6 bases lay outside the gene matches. CDR3: CASSHIAGGRDTQYF. The CDR3 DNA follows: TGTGCCAGCAGCCACATAGCGGGGGGGAGAGATACGCAGTATTTT.

This chain joins TRBV11-2 and TRBJ2-4; 8 bases are a match to TRBD2. The CDR3 runs 19 residues. Germline V CDR1 and CDR2: SGHAT, FQNNGV. J lost 1 base, V lost 1 base, and 12 bases had no gene match. The CDR3 reads CASSLVPGGTKFAKNIQYF. The DNA of the CDR3 is TGTGCCAGCAGCTTAGTACCGGGGGGGACGAAGTTTGCCAAAAACATTCAGTACTTC.

V gene TRBV25-1 combines with J gene TRBJ2-3; TRBD2 aligns across 8 bases. CDR3 size: 17 residues. From germline, CDR1 is MGHDK and CDR2 SYGVNS. With 5 bases clipped from V and 1 base from J, the junction kept 11 bases outside the gene matches. The CDR3 nucleotides read TGTGCCAGCAGTTCCGGGGGAGCGGGGGCCGGCACAGATACGCAGTATTTT. Its translation: CASSSGGAGAGTDTQYF.

The rearrangement joins TRBV18 to TRBJ2-7; 11 bases align to TRBD1. This CDR3 region has 13 residues. V dropped 2 bases and J dropped 6; count of bases not matched to a gene: 0. The germline CDR1 and CDR2 sequences are KGHSH and LQKENI. DNA of the CDR3: TGTGCCAGCTCACCAGGGACAGGGGGCGAGCAGTACTTC. Its protein is CASSPGTGGEQYF.

The J gene is TRBJ1-6, the V gene TRBV27; no definite D call. Germline CDR1 is MNHEY and CDR2 is SMNVEV (reference sequence). V lost 6 bases and J 1 base, leaving 13 bases between the germline ends. This CDR3 comprises 16 residues. In DNA form, the CDR3 reads TGTGCCAGCAGAAGGGAGGGTTTTTCCTATAATTCACCCCTCCACTTT. Translated: CASRREGFSYNSPLHF.

This chain links TRBV2 with TRBJ2-3, with 10 positions matching TRBD2. Trimming removed 6 bases from V and 7 bases from J; junction bases left unmatched: 10. The CDR3 spans 15 residues. CDR1 is SNHLY, CDR2 FYNNEI, per germline. The CDR3 DNA is TGTGCCAGCAGGGCTGGTAGCGGGGGGATTTATACGCAGTATTTT. Translation gives CASRAGSGGIYTQYF. The variable domain in full, completed from reference TRBV2 and TRBJ2-3, reads EPEVTQTPSHQVTQMGQEVILRCVPISNHLYFYWYRQILGQKVEFLVSFYNNEISEKSEIFDDQFSVERPDGSNFTLKIRSTKLEDSAMYFCASRAGSGGIYTQYFGPGTRLTVL.

The V call is TRBV4-1, the J call TRBJ1-5, with TRBD1 matching 10 bases. This CDR3 comprises 19 residues. CDR1 and CDR2 from the germline V gene are MGHRA and YSYEKL. J gave up 5 bases and V 0 bases, and 13 bases lay outside the gene matches. The CDR3 protein is CASSQDGGQGVDWYQPQHF. The CDR3 nucleotides are TGCGCCAGCAGCCAAGATGGAGGACAGGGGGTGGATTGGTATCAGCCCCAGCATTTT.

The rearrangement links TRBV9 to TRBJ2-7, with 10 bases aligning to TRBD1. Germline CDR1 and CDR2: SGDLS and YYNGEE. CDR3 size: 15 residues. The V and J ends lost 4 bases and 3 bases, in that order; junction bases with no gene match: 7. The CDR3 DNA is TGTGCCAGCAGCCCCCCCGGGACAGGGGACTACGAGCAGTACTTC. As protein: CASSPPGTGDYEQYF. Variable domain in full (rest from reference TRBV9 and TRBJ2-7): DSGVTQTPKHLITATGQRVTLRCSPRSGDLSVYWYQQSLDQGLQFLIQYYNGEERAKGNILERFSAQQFPDLHSELNLSSLELGDSALYFCASSPPGTGDYEQYFGPGTRLTVT.

This clone was seen once. This chain joins TRBV19 and TRBJ1-1; D is possibly TRBD1 (5 bases). The CDR3 length is 13 residues. Trimming removed 3 bases from V and 7 bases from J, with 12 bases in between. CDR1 is LNHDA, CDR2 SQIVND, per germline (reference sequence). The chain's CDR3 is CASSIPGYREAFF. CDR3 in DNA: TGTGCCAGTAGTATCCCAGGGTATCGTGAAGCTTTCTTT. Together with reference TRBV19 and TRBJ1-1, the CDR3 gives the full variable domain: DGGITQSPKYLFRKEGQNVTLSCEQNLNHDAMYWYRQDPGQGLRLIYYSQIVNDFQKGDIAEGYSVSREKKESFPLTVTSAQKNPTAFYLCASSIPGYREAFFGQGTRLTVV.

This chain uses TRBV7-8 with TRBJ2-2; 8 nucleotides match TRBD1. Germline trimming cut 5 bases from V and 6 bases from J; bases unmatched to any gene: 8. The CDR3 covers 15 residues. The germline gives CDR1 SGHVS, CDR2 FQNEAQ. CDR3 sequence (DNA): TGTGCCAGCAGCCGGGACAGGATTGGCGCCGGGGAGCTGTTTTTT. Protein: CASSRDRIGAGELFF. The variable domain in full, with the rest retrieved from reference TRBV7-8 and TRBJ2-2, is GAGVSQSPRYKVAKRGQDVALRCDPISGHVSLFWYQQALGQGPEFLTYFQNEAQLDKSGLPSDRFFAERPEGSVSTLKIQRTQQEDSAVYLCASSRDRIGAGELFFGEGSRLTVL.

V usage is TRBV7-8 and J usage is TRBJ1-1, with D perhaps matching TRBD1 (6 bases). The CDR3 loop spans 12 amino acids. Germline V gene sequence: CDR1 SGHVS, CDR2 FQNEAQ. V was trimmed by 1 base and J by 8 bases, leaving 8 bases between them. The CDR3 nucleotides read TGTGCCAGCAGCTTAGGAGACAGGGAAGCTTTCTTT. Its translation: CASSLGDREAFF.

The rearrangement uses TRBV6-1 and TRBJ2-3; 9 nucleotides align to TRBD2. CDR3 length: 14 residues. Per the germline V gene, CDR1 is MNHNS and CDR2 is SASEGT. V was pared by 5 bases and J by 4 bases, with 4 bases of the junction left unmatched. The DNA of the CDR3 is TGTGCCAGCAGTCGCGGGGGGGCCTCAGATACGCAGTATTTT. Its protein product is CASSRGGASDTQYF.

The V and J genes are TRBV7-9 and TRBJ1-4; 7 bases agree with TRBD1. CDR1 SEHNR and CDR2 FQNEAQ come from the germline V gene (reference sequence). With 3 bases clipped from V and 7 bases from J, the junction kept 8 bases outside the gene matches. This CDR3 has 15 residues. Here the CDR3 DNA reads TGTGCCAGCAGCTTTGGAGGGGGCAGGGGTGAAAAACTGTTTTTT. Encoded protein: CASSFGGGRGEKLFF. The variable domain in full, with the rest retrieved from reference TRBV7-9 and TRBJ1-4, is DTGVSQNPRHKITKRGQNVTFRCDPISEHNRLYWYRQTLGQGPEFLTYFQNEAQLEKSRLLSDRFSAERPKGSFSTLEIQRTEQGDSAMYLCASSFGGGRGEKLFFGSGTQLSVL.